This T cell receptor (beta chain) is drawn from a study of T cells after yellow fever vaccination. Study-level points and caveats: Subsequent to the booster, the majority of primary-vaccination clones reappeared (roughly 95% CD4, approximately 90% CD8).

A universal primer site and UMIs were added as TCR cDNA was made by 5'RACE template switching. A single record per CDR3 protein comes from TCRdb applying MiXCR to the 5' RACE reads. The table has 70,000 to 80,000 distinct CDR3 sequences, around 7.7% seen once. The J segment lost 0 bases and the V segment lost 4 bases, leaving 8 bases of the junction unmatched. This CDR3 has 17 residues. CDR1 and CDR2 (germline): SGDLS, YYNGEE. This clonotype was seen at least ten times. Its specificity is not known. The sequencing used CD8+ T cells sorted from PBMCs, collected about 10 days after the first yellow fever vaccination. The TCR was taken from a man younger than 35 who received the YFV17D yellow fever vaccine. This chain connects TRBV9 to TRBJ2-2, with 8 bases lining up with TRBD1. CDR3 DNA: TGTGCCAGCAGCCCTCGGACAGGGTCTTCGAACACCGGGGAGCTGTTTTTT. Its translation: CASSPRTGSSNTGELFF.